This T cell receptor beta chain comes out of a study of CD8 T cells in Susac syndrome. CDR1 and CDR2 from the germline V gene are SGHRS and YFSETQ. CDR3 length equals 14 residues. The V end was cut by 4 bases, the J end by 2 bases, with 10 bases between. Random hexamers were used to reverse transcribe 0.5 to 1 ug of RNA. The immunoSEQ assay covered 54 Vbeta and 13 Jbeta segments for CDR3. One entry per CDR3 protein results from TCRdb running MiXCR on the immunoSEQ multiplex PCR reads. The sample has some 130,000 distinct CDR3 sequences; about 94% are singletons. This chain connects TRBV5-1 to TRBJ2-4; possible D gene TRBD1, 6 bases. The sample comprised CD4+ T cells from PBMCs. This TCR derives from a human donor with multiple sclerosis. The CDR3 sequence is CASSEQGPKNIQYF. The CDR3 DNA is TGCGCCAGCAGCGAACAGGGACCCAAAAACATTCAGTACTTC.